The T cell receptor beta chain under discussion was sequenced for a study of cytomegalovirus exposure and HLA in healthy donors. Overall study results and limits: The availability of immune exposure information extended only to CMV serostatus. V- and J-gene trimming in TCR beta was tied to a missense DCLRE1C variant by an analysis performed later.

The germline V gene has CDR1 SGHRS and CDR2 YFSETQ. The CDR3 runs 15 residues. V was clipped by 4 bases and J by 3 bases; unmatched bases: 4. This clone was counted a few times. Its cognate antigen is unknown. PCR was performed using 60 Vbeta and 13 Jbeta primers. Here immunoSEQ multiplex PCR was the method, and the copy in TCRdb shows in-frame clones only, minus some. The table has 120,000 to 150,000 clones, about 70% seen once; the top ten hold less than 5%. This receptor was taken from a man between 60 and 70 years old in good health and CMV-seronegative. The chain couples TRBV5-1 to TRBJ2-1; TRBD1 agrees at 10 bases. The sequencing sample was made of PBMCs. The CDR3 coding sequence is TGCGCCAGCAGCACTGGACAGGGGGGCTACAATGAGCAGTTCTTC. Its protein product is CASSTGQGGYNEQFF. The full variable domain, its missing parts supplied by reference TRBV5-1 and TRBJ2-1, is KAGVTQTPRYLIKTRGQQVTLSCSPISGHRSVSWYQQTPGQGLQFLFEYFSETQRNKGNFPGRFSGRQFSNSRSEMNVSTLELGDSALYLCASSTGQGGYNEQFFGPGTRLTVL.